This TCR beta chain came from a study of T-cell memory formation after mild COVID-19. Broader study findings: Several responding clones turned up in pre-infection memory, indicating that cross-reactive memory may have taken part.

In TCRdb, the 5' RACE reads were re-called with MiXCR into one record per CDR3 protein. The sample yields some 150,000 distinct CDR3 sequences, over 6% seen once. The CDR3 runs 14 residues. V was pared by 4 bases and J by 12 bases, with 19 bases between. Germline V CDR1 and CDR2: SGHTA, FQGNSA. At least ten counts were recorded for this clonotype. Its antigen is still unknown. The origin of this receptor is an adult woman who had mild COVID-19 (a few samples of this study predate the infection). Cell type and time point are not known. J is TRBJ2-1 and V is TRBV7-2, with D possibly TRBD2 on 6 matching bases. Source material: PBMCs or a T cell subset sorted from them (not recorded which). The CDR3 region has the DNA TGTGCCAGCAGCTCAGGGACTGGGAGTGCAGGGCAGTTCTTC. It yields the protein CASSSGTGSAGQFF.